These 20 T cell receptor beta chains originate from one sample sequenced in a study of T cell changes during pregnancy in multiple sclerosis. Assay: immunoSEQ multiplex PCR; the TCRdb copy retains only in-frame clones and omits some. This repertoire shows about 28,000 clones, around 89% found once; its top ten account for roughly 3.7%. The sequencing here drew on CD4+ T cells from peripheral blood mononuclear cells, taken in the first trimester of pregnancy. These receptors came from a female donor in good health, enrolled as a control in a pregnancy study.

This chain connects TRBV2 to TRBJ1-2; tentatively, D is TRBD1 (6 bases). The CDR3 has 13 amino acids. V lost 8 bases and J 5 bases, leaving 15 bases between the germline ends. The germline CDR1 and CDR2 sequences are SNHLY and FYNNEI. The DNA for the CDR3 is TGTGCCAGCGGGGGACACCCTGAGTATGGCTACACCTTC. Translated: CASGGHPEYGYTF.

A remark on this clone: An end of the junction differs from the germline gene, which may be a read error. The chain couples TRBV6-1 to TRBJ2-2, with a weak D call TRBD1 (5 bases). The germline gives CDR1 MNHNS, CDR2 SASEGT. The CDR3 contains 13 residues. The CDR3 nucleotides are TGTGCCAGCAGCGAAGGGGCCACCGGGGAGCTGTTTTTT. Protein: CASSEGATGELFF.

The rearrangement joins TRBV29-1 to TRBJ2-7, with 9 positions matching TRBD2. This CDR3 has 13 amino acids. The V gene end was trimmed by 4 bases and the J gene end by 3 bases; junction bases not matched to a gene: 4. In germline, CDR1 is SQVTM, CDR2 ANQGSEA. CDR3 nucleotide sequence: TGCAGCGTTGGGAGCGGGGGGTACTACGAGCAGTACTTC. It encodes CSVGSGGYYEQYF.

This clone was seen a few times. The V and J genes are TRBV2 and TRBJ1-1; D is uncertain. Trimming pared 2 bases from V and 0 bases from J, leaving 10 bases between. This CDR3 has 15 residues. Germline V gene lookup returns CDR1 SNHLY and CDR2 FYNNEI. The CDR3 here is CASSERGLLNTEAFF. In DNA, the CDR3 is TGTGCCAGCAGTGAAAGAGGACTCTTGAACACTGAAGCTTTCTTT.

The rearrangement uses TRBV28 and TRBJ2-3; TRBD2 is a possible D gene (5 bases). Trimming left V 6 bases short and J 4 bases short, with 14 bases between. Germline V gene sequence: CDR1 MDHEN, CDR2 SYDVKM. The CDR3 is 14 amino acids. The CDR3 loop is CASRSAAGPDTQYF. For the CDR3, the DNA is TGTGCCAGCAGGTCAGCCGCGGGCCCAGATACGCAGTATTTT.

The V call is TRBV6-1, the J call TRBJ1-1; D gene unclear. V was trimmed by 6 bases and J by 1 base, leaving 12 bases between them. Germline CDR1 and CDR2: MNHNS and SASEGT. The CDR3 covers 14 residues. This CDR3 is CASSEIGANTEAFF. The CDR3 coding sequence is TGTGCCAGCAGCGAAATCGGTGCGAACACTGAAGCTTTCTTT.

This chain connects TRBV7-3 to TRBJ1-6; D unresolved. Germline CDR1 reads SGHTA; CDR2 reads FQGTGA. This CDR3 spans 13 amino acids. V was clipped by 5 bases and J by 10 bases, with 12 bases between them. Here the CDR3 reads CASSLDRGSPLHF. The CDR3 nucleotides are TGTGCCAGCAGCCTCGATCGGGGATCACCCCTCCACTTT.

This rearrangement joins TRBV16 to TRBJ1-1; D is undetermined. Deletions cut 0 bases from V and 8 bases from J, with 10 bases between. Germline V gene data show CDR1 as KGHSY and CDR2 as FQNENV. This CDR3 has 13 residues. As DNA, the CDR3 is TGTGCCAGCAGCCAATCGGTAGGCGGAGAAGCTTTCTTT. This gives the protein CASSQSVGGEAFF.

The chain employs TRBV7-2 and TRBJ2-7, with TRBD2 identical over 11 bases. The V and J ends lost 2 bases and 5 bases, in that order; junction bases with no gene match: 8. The CDR3 loop spans 16 amino acids. Germline lookup yields CDR1 SGHTA and CDR2 FQGNSA. DNA for the CDR3: TGTGCCAGCAGCTTAAACCCACTAGCGGGAGTTCACGAGCAGTACTTC. The encoded protein is CASSLNPLAGVHEQYF.

This clone appeared a single time. The chain is built from TRBV11-2 and TRBJ2-7, with 9 nucleotides matching TRBD1. This CDR3 is 15 amino acids long. Germline values: CDR1 SGHAT, CDR2 FQNNGV. V shed 0 bases and J 4 bases; nucleotides not matched to a gene: 4. The CDR3 loop is CASSLEKQGAYEQYF. The CDR3 nucleotides read TGTGCCAGCAGCTTAGAGAAACAGGGGGCATACGAGCAGTACTTC.

V and J are TRBV28 and TRBJ2-1, with a tentative D call TRBD2 (7 bases). From germline, CDR1 is MDHEN and CDR2 SYDVKM. The CDR3 has 14 residues. The CDR3 spells CALSGGGTYNEQFF. In nucleotides, the CDR3 is TGTGCTCTCAGTGGGGGGGGCACCTACAATGAGCAGTTCTTC. Based on the CDR3 plus reference TRBV28 and TRBJ2-1, the full variable domain is DVKVTQSSRYLVKRTGEKVFLECVQDMDHENMFWYRQDPGLGLRLIYFSYDVKMKEKGDIPEGYSVSREKKERFSLILESASTNQTSMYLCALSGGGTYNEQFFGPGTRLTVL.

This chain connects TRBV19 to TRBJ2-3; the D gene is possibly TRBD1 (5 bases). Deletions cut 3 bases from V and 0 bases from J, with 10 bases between. Germline V gives CDR1 LNHDA, CDR2 SQIVND (reference sequence). This CDR3 has 15 amino acids. The CDR3: CASSIQAGSTDTQYF. The CDR3 DNA reads as TGTGCCAGTAGTATCCAGGCAGGGAGCACAGATACGCAGTATTTT.

The chain couples TRBV5-6 to TRBJ2-5; the match to TRBD1 covers 9 bases. Germline V gene sequence: CDR1 SGHDT, CDR2 YYEEEE. V shed 2 bases and J 0 bases; nucleotides not matched to a gene: 5. CDR3 length equals 16 residues. This CDR3 reads CASSFRTGAYQETQYF. For the CDR3, the DNA is TGTGCCAGCAGCTTCCGGACAGGGGCCTACCAAGAGACCCAGTACTTC.

This chain joins TRBV18 and TRBJ1-2, with D uncertain. The CDR3 spans 15 residues. The ends were cut back, 3 bases at V and 2 bases at J, with 13 bases in the middle. The germline V gene has CDR1 KGHSH and CDR2 LQKENI. This CDR3 is CASSPRTGKNYGYTF. CDR3 nucleotide sequence: TGTGCCAGCTCACCGCGGACGGGAAAGAACTATGGCTACACCTTC.

The chain uses TRBV7-3 and TRBJ2-1, with a tentative D call TRBD2 (5 bases). V gave up 5 bases and J gave up 2 bases, with 13 bases separating them. Germline values: CDR1 SGHTA, CDR2 FQGTGA. CDR3 length: 15 amino acids. This chain's CDR3 is CASSPEARAYNEQFF. DNA for the CDR3: TGTGCCAGCAGCCCTGAAGCGAGGGCCTACAATGAGCAGTTCTTC.

The chain links TRBV18 to TRBJ1-6; D gene unclear. The V and J ends lost 6 bases and 0 bases respectively, with 21 bases between them. The germline V gene has CDR1 KGHSH and CDR2 LQKENI. The CDR3 length is 19 residues. The CDR3 bases are TGTGCCAGCTCTCCCCCGACAAAGGTTACCCGCTCCTATAATTCACCCCTCCACTTT. Protein sequence: CASSPPTKVTRSYNSPLHF. The complete variable domain, with remaining parts taken from reference TRBV18 and TRBJ1-6, reads NAGVMQNPRHLVRRRGQEARLRCSPMKGHSHVYWYRQLPEEGLKFMVYLQKENIIDESGMPKERFSAEFPKEGPSILRIQQVVRGDSAAYFCASSPPTKVTRSYNSPLHFGNGTRLTVT.

The V gene is TRBV28, the J gene TRBJ2-5; TRBD1 aligns across 8 bases. CDR1 MDHEN and CDR2 SYDVKM come from the germline V gene. With V trimmed by 6 bases and J by 7 bases, 10 bases remained unmatched. This CDR3 is built from 14 residues. The CDR3 coding sequence is TGTGCCAGCAGGCGACAGGGGCGGAGCGTGACCCAGTACTTC. This gives the protein CASRRQGRSVTQYF.

In DNA form, the CDR3 reads TGCGCCAGCGGAGGGACGGGAGGAAACACCATATATTTT. It translates to CASGGTGGNTIYF. This rearrangement joins TRBV5-1 to TRBJ1-3; D is possibly TRBD1 (5 bases). The CDR3 has 13 amino acids. Trimming left V 7 bases short and J 4 bases short, with 12 bases between. Germline CDR1 reads SGHRS; CDR2 reads YFSETQ.

This clone is medium-sized (0.01 to 0.1%). This chain links TRBV5-6 with TRBJ2-2; D unresolved. The V and J ends lost 0 bases and 3 bases respectively, with 6 bases between them. The germline CDR1 and CDR2 sequences are SGHDT and YYEEEE. The CDR3 loop spans 14 amino acids. Here the CDR3 reads CASSLALDTGELFF. The CDR3 nucleotides are TGTGCCAGCAGCTTGGCGCTAGACACCGGGGAGCTGTTTTTT.

CDR3 in amino acids: CASSSDTPNSPLHF. In nucleotides, the CDR3 is TGTGCCAGCAGTTCCGACACTCCTAATTCACCCCTCCACTTT. V and J are TRBV27 and TRBJ1-6; D remains ambiguous. CDR3 length equals 14 residues. CDR1 MNHEY and CDR2 SMNVEV come from the germline V gene (reference sequence). V lost 4 bases, J lost 6 bases, and 10 bases lay in between.